This TCR beta chain was retrieved from a study of Graves' ophthalmopathy and Graves' hyperthyroidism. Clinical symptoms and serum thyroxine were used for diagnosis; TRAb, thyroid ultrasound and orbital computed tomography were also relied on. The study amplified TCR beta CDR3 regions using RNA transcripts. The library came from an HTBI-primed first-round RT-PCR and a second-round multiplex PCR. Using its own MiXCR run on the multiplex PCR reads, TCRdb lists one record per CDR3 protein. The table lists tens of thousands of distinct CDR3 sequences, around 50% of them singletons. This clonotype was counted a few times. This CDR3 is built from 15 residues. Looked up from germline, CDR1 is LGHNA and CDR2 is YNFKEQ. J gave up 12 bases and V 1 base, and 12 bases lay outside the gene matches.

The origin of this receptor is an adult woman with stable Graves' hyperthyroidism. This chain uses TRBV4-2 with TRBJ2-1; TRBD2 matches at 7 bases. The sample was peripheral blood. The CDR3 nucleotides read TGTGCCAGCAGCCAAGCTAGCGGCCCTACGCAGGGGCAGTTCTTC. It encodes CASSQASGPTQGQFF.